Here is one T cell receptor (beta chain) with its context. The target antigen is unknown. This entry belongs to a study of T cell repertoires in cytomegalovirus infection. TCRdb itself ran the reads through MiXCR, one entry per CDR3 protein. The sample has approximately 500,000 distinct CDR3 sequences; roughly a third are singletons. After removal of 5 bases from V and 4 bases from J, the junction contained 10 bases not matched to a gene. The germline gives CDR1 LGHNA, CDR2 YSLEER. The CDR3 is 17 amino acids. The TCR was taken from a human donor in good health (CMV status not recorded). Some clones in this sample may be carry-over from other donors' samples. The chain joins TRBV4-3 to TRBJ2-7, with 14 bases that match TRBD2. This material consisted of cultured PBMCs, taken from culture after CMV antigen stimulation. CDR3 in DNA: TGCGCCAGCAGCTACCTAGGACTAGCGGGAGGTGTGTACGAGCAGTACTTC. As protein: CASSYLGLAGGVYEQYF.